The next 27 T cell receptor beta chains were all read from a single sample in a study of T cell responses to AZD1222 COVID-19 vaccine. Method: immunoSEQ multiplex PCR; TCRdb's copy keeps in-frame clones and lacks some. Of about 180,000 clones listed, around 89% are singletons. The material sequenced was peripheral blood, taken on day 0 of AZD1222 vaccination. These receptors originate from an adult in good health.

CDR3 in amino acids: CASSPSGDKISYEQYV. CDR3 DNA: TGCGCCAGCAGCCCGAGTGGGGATAAAATCTCCTACGAGCAGTACGTC. The chain joins TRBV5-1 to TRBJ2-7; no definite D call. Germline V gives CDR1 SGHRS, CDR2 YFSETQ. The CDR3 covers 16 residues. V gave up 4 bases and J gave up 0 bases, with 17 bases separating them.

V gene TRBV24-1 combines with J gene TRBJ1-5; D is ambiguous. Germline assignment: CDR1 KGHDR and CDR2 SFDVKD. The CDR3 is 12 amino acids. V shed 5 bases and J shed 2 bases, with 3 bases lying between them. CDR3 sequence: CATSAGNQPQHF. DNA for the CDR3: TGTGCCACCAGTGCAGGCAATCAGCCCCAGCATTTT.

In its sample, this clone was seen once. V and J are TRBV7-3 and TRBJ2-1; weak D call: TRBD1 (5 bases). In germline, CDR1 is SGHTA, CDR2 FQGTGA. V gave up 5 bases and J gave up 8 bases, with 16 bases separating them. This CDR3 is built from 14 residues. For the CDR3, the DNA is TGTGCCAGCAGCCCCCAGTGGCAGGGCGATGAGCAGTTCTTC. This encodes CASSPQWQGDEQFF. Using reference TRBV7-3 and TRBJ2-1 for the parts outside the CDR3, the full variable domain is GAGVSQTPSNKVTEKGKYVELRCDPISGHTALYWYRQSLGQGPEFLIYFQGTGAADDSGLPNDRFFAVRPEGSVSTLKIQRTERGDSAVYLCASSPQWQGDEQFFGPGTRLTVL.

The V and J genes are TRBV5-5 and TRBJ1-6; D possibly corresponds to TRBD1 (6 bases). Trimming stripped 0 bases from V and 2 bases from J, with 18 bases between. Per the germline V gene, CDR1 is SGHKS and CDR2 is YYEKEE (reference sequence). This CDR3 has 19 amino acids. DNA of the CDR3: TGTGCCAGCAGCTTGGTGGCCCAGGGGATTGAGACCTATAATTCACCCCTCCACTTT. It encodes CASSLVAQGIETYNSPLHF.

The chain links TRBV6-5 to TRBJ2-7; D is unresolved. The CDR3 totals 15 residues. Germline V CDR1 and CDR2: MNHEY, SVGAGI. Trimming cost V 8 bases and J 2 bases, with 19 bases left between them. CDR3 bases: TGTGCCAGCGGAACCTTGAACAGCTTAACCTACGAGCAGTACTTC. It codes for CASGTLNSLTYEQYF.

This sequence joins TRBV6-7 and TRBJ2-7, with D perhaps given as TRBD1 or TRBD2 (5 bases each). TRBV6-7 is an open reading frame, and its role is uncertain. The V end was cut by 2 bases, the J end by 5 bases, with 25 bases between. CDR3 length equals 18 residues. The DNA for the CDR3 is TGTGCCAGCAGTTACCCGAGCCTCGGGGCAGCTCTTCCCCACGAGCAGTACTTC. Residues: CASSYPSLGAALPHEQYF.

The chain joins TRBV3-1 (or the pseudogene TRBV3-2) to TRBJ2-7, with 8 bases matching TRBD1. V trimming: 4 bases; J trimming: 6 bases; junction bases outside the gene matches: 5. This CDR3 is 13 amino acids long. Germline CDR1 reads LGHDT; CDR2 reads YNNKEL (reference sequence). In DNA, the CDR3 is TGTGCCAGCAGCCGGACAGGGAATAGCGAGCAGTACGTC. The encoded protein is CASSRTGNSEQYV.

The V call is TRBV28, the J call TRBJ1-3; tentatively, D is TRBD1 (6 bases). Germline lookup yields CDR1 MDHEN and CDR2 SYDVKM. The CDR3 totals 15 residues. V was cut by 3 bases and J by 0 bases, with 9 bases left in between. As DNA, the CDR3 is TGTGCCAGCAGTTTGTTGGGGGCCTCTGGAAACACCATATATTTT. This translates into CASSLLGASGNTIYF. The whole variable domain, filled in from reference TRBV28 and TRBJ1-3, reads DVKVTQSSRYLVKRTGEKVFLECVQDMDHENMFWYRQDPGLGLRLIYFSYDVKMKEKGDIPEGYSVSREKKERFSLILESASTNQTSMYLCASSLLGASGNTIYFGEGSWLTVV.

This sequence joins TRBV6-5 and TRBJ2-7; perhaps TRBD1 as D (6 bases). The V end lost 2 bases, the J end lost 3 bases, and 11 bases lay between the germline ends. The CDR3 has 14 residues. Per the germline V gene, CDR1 is MNHEY and CDR2 is SVGAGI. The CDR3 nucleotides read TGTGCCAGCAGTTACCCGACAGGAGTCTACGAGCAGTACGTC. Protein sequence: CASSYPTGVYEQYV.

This chain uses TRBV9 with TRBJ1-5; 8 bases fit TRBD1. Germline values: CDR1 SGDLS, CDR2 YYNGEE. The CDR3 extends over 14 amino acids. The junction had 6 bases not matched to a gene; V was cut back by 4 bases and J by 6 bases. In DNA, the CDR3 is TGTGCCAGCAGCCTGACAGGGGCTGGTCAGCCCCAGCATTTT. Protein: CASSLTGAGQPQHF.

Comments on this clone: In the same sample, other DNA sequences code for this CDR3. The chain employs TRBV7-2 and TRBJ2-7; D might be TRBD1 (5 bases). The V and J ends lost 1 base and 0 bases respectively, with 7 bases between them. The CDR3 sequence is 14 residues long. The germline V gene encodes CDR1 SGHTA and CDR2 FQGNSA. DNA of the CDR3: TGTGCCAGCAGCTTAGACAGGAGCTCCTACGAGCAGTACTTC. This translates into CASSLDRSSYEQYF.

The chain is built from TRBV12-3 or TRBV12-4 and TRBJ2-3; D is unresolved. The CDR3 is 13 residues long. V dropped 7 bases and J dropped 0 bases, with 8 bases sitting between them. The CDR3 is CASTPQSTDTQYF. The CDR3 DNA is TGTGCCAGCACCCCCCAAAGCACAGATACGCAGTATTTT.

As for this clone: The sample carries other DNA sequences with the same CDR3. V is TRBV5-1 and J is TRBJ2-5; weak D call: TRBD1 (6 bases). Trimming pared 2 bases from V and 5 bases from J, leaving 7 bases between. Per germline, CDR1 SGHRS and CDR2 YFSETQ. The CDR3 covers 12 residues. The DNA for the CDR3 is TGCGCCAGCAGCTTAGACAGGGAGACCCAGTACTTC. This encodes CASSLDRETQYF.

J is TRBJ1-1 and V is TRBV11-3, with D perhaps matching TRBD1 (5 bases). Germline CDR1 is SGHNT and CDR2 is YENEEA. This CDR3 region has 13 residues. V was pared by 5 bases and J by 5 bases, with 12 bases between. The CDR3 DNA reads as TGTGCCAGCAGCCGAGCAGGGAGGACTGAAGCTTTCTTT. Translation gives CASSRAGRTEAFF.

The count of this clone is one. This sample also contains other DNA sequences that code for the same CDR3. The J gene is TRBJ2-5, the V gene TRBV30; no clear D gene. Germline assignment: CDR1 GTSNPN and CDR2 SVGIG (reference sequence). The CDR3 has 12 amino acids. Between the trimmed V and J ends, which lost 0 bases and 5 bases, there was a span of 7 bases. DNA of the CDR3: TGTGCCTGGAGTGTACTGGGGGAGACCCAGTACTTC. Amino acid sequence: CAWSVLGETQYF.

The chain is built from TRBV6-5 and TRBJ2-7, with unresolved D. The CDR3 consists of 14 residues. CDR1 is MNHEY and CDR2 is SVGAGI in the germline V gene. Trimming left V 6 bases short and J 2 bases short, with 14 bases between. The CDR3 protein is CASRTSTGPYEQYF. The DNA for the CDR3 is TGTGCCAGCAGGACCAGTACCGGGCCCTACGAGCAGTACTTC.

The rearrangement uses TRBV5-6 and TRBJ1-5; no clear D. V lost 2 bases, J lost 7 bases, and 16 bases lay in between. The CDR3 totals 15 residues. CDR1 is SGHDT and CDR2 is YYEEEE in the germline V gene. The CDR3 loop reads CASSFSVGLGQPQHF. The CDR3, as DNA: TGTGCCAGCAGCTTCTCCGTAGGGCTTGGCCAGCCCCAGCATTTT.

V and J are TRBV2 and TRBJ1-2; D is unresolved. V was clipped by 2 bases and J by 2 bases, with 21 bases between them. CDR1 SNHLY and CDR2 FYNNEI come from the germline V gene. This CDR3 has 18 amino acids. CDR3 in DNA: TGTGCCAGCAGTGAATGGGAGTCTCCAAGCCAATCCAACTATGGCTACACCTTC. Amino acid sequence: CASSEWESPSQSNYGYTF.

This rearrangement joins TRBV7-6 to TRBJ2-5, with D tentatively TRBD1 (7 bases). The CDR3 length is 16 residues. Germline V CDR1 and CDR2: SGHVS, FNYEAQ. V was shortened by 5 bases and J by 5 bases, with 21 bases between the two germline ends. The CDR3 here is CASSGKDRPGGETQYF. The CDR3 region has the DNA TGTGCCAGCAGCGGGAAGGACAGACCAGGGGGGGAGACCCAGTACTTC.

The J gene is TRBJ2-4, the V gene TRBV28; D ambiguous. Between the trimmed V and J ends, which lost 3 bases and 7 bases, there was a span of 7 bases. CDR3 length: 12 amino acids. Looked up from germline, CDR1 is MDHEN and CDR2 is SYDVKM. The CDR3 loop is CASSLWGNIQYF. The CDR3 bases are TGTGCCAGCAGTTTGTGGGGTAACATTCAGTACTTC.

The chain couples TRBV9 to TRBJ2-7; 7 nucleotides match TRBD1. In germline, CDR1 is SGDLS, CDR2 YYNGEE. The CDR3 has 15 residues. V was clipped by 0 bases and J by 7 bases; unmatched bases: 10. CDR3 loop: CASSVAGGYSVEQYF. The CDR3 nucleotides are TGTGCCAGCAGCGTAGCAGGGGGTTACTCAGTGGAGCAGTACTTC.

V gene TRBV21-1 combines with J gene TRBJ1-6. TRBV21-1 is termed a pseudogene. This CDR3 region has 11 residues. CDR3: CASSKYSPLHF. The CDR3 DNA follows: TGTGCCAGCAGCAAATATTCACCCCTCCACTTT.

The chain recombines TRBV6-2 or TRBV6-3 with TRBJ2-7; D is perhaps TRBD1 or TRBD2 (5 bases each). The V and J ends lost 6 bases and 3 bases respectively, with 9 bases between them. The germline V gene encodes CDR1 MNHEY and CDR2 SVGEGT. The length of the CDR3 is 12 residues. The CDR3 spells CASSQGRYEQYF. The CDR3 DNA is TGTGCCAGCAGCCAGGGACGCTACGAGCAGTACTTC.

The J gene is TRBJ2-3, the V gene TRBV28; maybe TRBD2 (7 bases). Germline V gene data show CDR1 as MDHEN and CDR2 as SYDVKM. This CDR3 comprises 16 residues. V was clipped by 8 bases and J by 1 base, with 19 bases between them. CDR3 bases: TGTGCCAGCCCCCCCGAACAGGGAGGGGGCACAGATACGCAGTATTTT. It codes for CASPPEQGGGTDTQYF. The full variable domain, with the rest looked up from reference TRBV28 and TRBJ2-3, is DVKVTQSSRYLVKRTGEKVFLECVQDMDHENMFWYRQDPGLGLRLIYFSYDVKMKEKGDIPEGYSVSREKKERFSLILESASTNQTSMYLCASPPEQGGGTDTQYFGPGTRLTVL.

This clone showed up just once. CDR3 nucleotide sequence: TGTGCCAGCAGCTTAAACCCCGCGGGGGGAGGAGGAGATACGCAGTATTTT. Encoded protein: CASSLNPAGGGGDTQYF. The chain has TRBV7-3 and TRBJ2-3; 8 bases are a match to TRBD2. The ends lost 1 base at V and 5 bases at J; junction bases unmatched: 11. CDR1 is SGHTA, CDR2 FQGTGA, per germline. The CDR3 covers 17 residues.

This chain connects TRBV4-3 to TRBJ2-2, with D unresolved. V was clipped by 0 bases and J by 6 bases, with 11 bases between them. This CDR3 has 15 amino acids. Germline V gene lookup returns CDR1 LGHNA and CDR2 YSLEER. The DNA for the CDR3 is TGCGCCAGCAGCCAAGATTCTCGGAGCTCCGGGGAGCTGTTTTTT. This encodes CASSQDSRSSGELFF.

CDR3 sequence reads: CASGSEDYEQYF. The CDR3 DNA sequence: TGTGCCAGCGGATCGGAAGACTACGAGCAGTACTTC. The genes are TRBV6-4 and TRBJ2-7, with D hard to call. V was clipped by 8 bases and J by 3 bases, with 11 bases between them. The germline V gene has CDR1 MRHNA and CDR2 SNTAGT. This CDR3 contains 12 residues.